This entry lists 11 T cell receptor beta chains sequenced from one sample in a study of T cell responses to AZD1222 COVID-19 vaccine. TCRdb keeps only in-frame clones here, not all; method: immunoSEQ multiplex PCR. The table shows over 120,000 clones, with 80% to 90% occurring only once. Source: peripheral blood, taken on day 0 of AZD1222 vaccination. The receptors derive from an adult in good health.

The chain recombines TRBV24-1 with TRBJ2-2, with 7 bases aligning to TRBD1. CDR1 is KGHDR and CDR2 is SFDVKD in the germline V gene. The length of the CDR3 is 14 residues. The junction had 8 bases not matched to a gene; V was cut back by 9 bases and J by 5 bases. This CDR3 reads CATSDRFSTGELFF. DNA for the CDR3: TGTGCCACCTCGGACAGGTTCTCTACCGGGGAGCTGTTTTTT.

The chain combines TRBV14 with TRBJ1-2; D gene unclear. The ends were cut back, 6 bases at V and 5 bases at J, with 10 bases in the middle. CDR1 and CDR2 from the germline V gene are SGHDN and FVKESK. The CDR3 consists of 12 residues. The CDR3 coding sequence is TGTGCCAGCAGTGGAGGCTCTTATGGCTACACCTTC. Translated, it gives CASSGGSYGYTF.

The chain links TRBV6-1 to TRBJ1-2, with D perhaps TRBD1 (5 bases). V was pared by 2 bases and J by 8 bases, with 12 bases between. The CDR3 sequence is 13 residues long. CDR1 is MNHNS, CDR2 SASEGT, per germline. The CDR3 here is CASSESGNRGYTF. In DNA, the CDR3 is TGTGCCAGCAGTGAAAGCGGGAACAGGGGCTACACCTTC.

V gene TRBV7-6 combines with J gene TRBJ2-7, with 11 bases identical to TRBD1. The CDR3 consists of 15 residues. The trim removed 5 bases at V and 5 bases at J, leaving 8 bases unmatched. Germline V gene sequence: CDR1 SGHVS, CDR2 FNYEAQ. In DNA, the CDR3 is TGTGCCAGCAGCCTGGCCGGGACAGGGGGTAACGAGCAGTACTTC. It is translated as CASSLAGTGGNEQYF.

The chain employs TRBV4-1 and TRBJ2-7; 7 nucleotides line up with TRBD1. Germline values: CDR1 MGHRA, CDR2 YSYEKL. The CDR3 has 15 residues. V was clipped by 2 bases and J by 1 base; unmatched bases: 5. The CDR3 DNA sequence: TGCGCCAGCAGCCAAAATGGACAGGAGTCCTACGAGCAGTACTTC. Translating it yields CASSQNGQESYEQYF.

This chain connects TRBV7-8 to TRBJ2-2, with D unclear. The germline gives CDR1 SGHVS, CDR2 FQNEAQ. This CDR3 is 17 amino acids long. Trimming took 2 bases from V and 6 from J, leaving 19 bases between them. The CDR3 DNA sequence: TGTGCCAGCAGCTTAACCTCGGGCGCCCACTTCCCCGGGGAGCTGTTTTTT. Its translation is CASSLTSGAHFPGELFF.

This chain connects TRBV9 to TRBJ1-5; no reliable D call. The CDR3 consists of 14 residues. Germline V gives CDR1 SGDLS, CDR2 YYNGEE. Trimming pared 0 bases from V and 0 bases from J, leaving 4 bases between. The CDR3 DNA follows: TGTGCCAGCAGCGTAGGGGGTAGCAATCAGCCCCAGCATTTT. Translated: CASSVGGSNQPQHF. Using reference TRBV9 and TRBJ1-5 for the parts outside the CDR3, the full variable domain is DSGVTQTPKHLITATGQRVTLRCSPRSGDLSVYWYQQSLDQGLQFLIQYYNGEERAKGNILERFSAQQFPDLHSELNLSSLELGDSALYFCASSVGGSNQPQHFGDGTRLSIL.

J is TRBJ2-3 and V is TRBV14, with 10 positions matching TRBD2. The germline gives CDR1 SGHDN, CDR2 FVKESK. V lost 4 bases, J lost 5 bases, and 9 bases stayed unmatched. There are 16 residues in the CDR3. The CDR3 nucleotides are TGTGCCAGCAGCCCCAAGCGGGAGGGCCAGGGAGATACGCAGTATTTT. Translation: CASSPKREGQGDTQYF.

The V call is TRBV9, the J call TRBJ1-6; D unclear. This CDR3 contains 14 residues. In germline, CDR1 is SGDLS, CDR2 YYNGEE. The V and J ends lost 4 bases and 2 bases respectively, with 7 bases between them. The CDR3 DNA reads as TGTGCCAGCAGCTCAGTAGCCTATAATTCACCCCTCCACTTT. Translation gives CASSSVAYNSPLHF.

The J gene is TRBJ1-6, the V gene TRBV6-5; D is perhaps TRBD1 (6 bases). Looked up from germline, CDR1 is MNHEY and CDR2 is SVGAGI. The CDR3 consists of 14 residues. V was shortened by 11 bases and J by 9 bases, with 20 bases between the two germline ends. DNA for the CDR3: TGTGCCTCGCGGCAGACCCAAGGGGGTTCACCCCTCCACTTT. Translated, it gives CASRQTQGGSPLHF.

The rearrangement links TRBV30 to TRBJ1-1; D uncertain. The germline V and J ends were trimmed by 0 bases and 8 bases, with 10 bases remaining between them. Germline V gene sequence: CDR1 GTSNPN, CDR2 SVGIG (reference sequence). CDR3 length equals 12 residues. The CDR3 spells CAWSVLGREAFF. The DNA of the CDR3 is TGTGCCTGGAGTGTACTCGGCAGAGAAGCTTTCTTT.